This TCR beta chain was sequenced in a study of blood T cell repertoires in COVID-19. About the study: Whether acute or convalescent, the COVID-19 samples came from the United States, Italy and Spain. Sample material is recorded as cDNA or gDNA derived from T cells, B-cell-depleted T cells, or PBMCs.

Trimming cost V 2 bases and J 7 bases, with 8 bases left between them. This CDR3 is built from 12 residues. Germline V gene sequence: CDR1 KGHSH, CDR2 LQKENI. While infection was still active, Seattle patients were enrolled and then followed longitudinally. In the source study's methods: Estimation of nucleated cell counts relied on the amplification of reference gene primers. This table comes from immunoSEQ multiplex PCR, and its TCRdb copy is limited to in-frame clones, with some not included. That table is the source of V, J and clone size, and D and trimming were worked out from the DNA. The repertoire holds 150,000 to 200,000 clones, with 93% as singletons.

The sequence derives from a woman aged 55-75 years with COVID-19, enrolled during active disease. Sequenced input: peripheral blood. The chain joins TRBV18 to TRBJ1-1; D is unclear. CDR3 DNA sequence: TGTGCCAGCTCACCAGGAAGCGATGAAGCTTTCTTT. Its translation is CASSPGSDEAFF.